This entry lists 9 T cell receptor beta chains sequenced from one sample in a study of cytomegalovirus exposure and HLA in healthy donors. In the PCR, 60 Vbeta and 13 Jbeta primers were used. Clones were read by immunoSEQ multiplex PCR, and TCRdb kept only the in-frame ones, dropping some. This table has roughly 100,000 clones, less than 90% appearing once. Sequences were obtained from PBMCs. These receptors all stem from a man aged 40-49 years in good health and CMV-seronegative.

The chain couples TRBV6-1 to TRBJ1-5, with D maybe TRBD1 (5 bases). The CDR3 runs 15 residues. The V gene lost 6 bases and the J gene lost 6 bases, with 18 bases spanning the gap. From germline, CDR1 is MNHNS and CDR2 SASEGT. The CDR3 is CASSVTAGSSQPQHF. CDR3 sequence (DNA): TGTGCCAGCAGCGTAACGGCAGGGTCTAGTCAGCCCCAGCATTTT.

V is TRBV19 and J is TRBJ2-7, with D maybe TRBD1 (5 bases). The V end was cut by 0 bases, the J end by 2 bases, with 17 bases between. This CDR3 region has 17 residues. Germline V gives CDR1 LNHDA, CDR2 SQIVND (reference sequence). In DNA form, the CDR3 reads TGTGCCAGTAGTATAGATCCAGCAAGACAGCGAGCCTACGAGCAGTACTTC. Translation gives CASSIDPARQRAYEQYF.

CDR3 loop: CASSHNRDSYEQYF. Here the CDR3 DNA reads TGCGCCAGCAGCCACAATAGGGACAGCTACGAGCAGTACTTC. The chain joins TRBV5-1 to TRBJ2-7; 7 positions agree with TRBD1. With V trimmed by 4 bases and J by 3 bases, 7 bases remained unmatched. From germline, CDR1 is SGHRS and CDR2 YFSETQ. This CDR3 region has 14 residues.

The chain recombines TRBV7-6 with TRBJ2-5, with 9 positions matching TRBD1. This CDR3 comprises 14 residues. V lost 5 bases to trimming and J lost 1 base; unmatched junction nucleotides: 2. Looked up from germline, CDR1 is SGHVS and CDR2 is FNYEAQ. CDR3 residues: CASSGTGIQETQYF. CDR3 coding DNA: TGTGCCAGCAGCGGGACAGGGATCCAAGAGACCCAGTACTTC.

The J gene is TRBJ2-3, the V gene TRBV5-6, with TRBD2 identical over 8 bases. V trimming: 4 bases; J trimming: 2 bases; junction bases outside the gene matches: 3. Per germline, CDR1 SGHDT and CDR2 YYEEEE. This CDR3 comprises 14 residues. CDR3 residues: CASSHGGDTDTQYF. The CDR3 region has the DNA TGTGCCAGCAGCCACGGGGGGGACACAGATACGCAGTATTTT.

The V and J genes are TRBV19 and TRBJ2-1; D remains unclear. V dropped 6 bases and J dropped 9 bases, with 15 bases sitting between them. Germline lookup yields CDR1 LNHDA and CDR2 SQIVND (reference sequence). This CDR3 contains 13 residues. The chain's CDR3 is CASSITPIGEQFF. CDR3 DNA sequence: TGTGCCAGTAGCATAACCCCTATTGGTGAGCAGTTCTTC.

The chain couples TRBV2 to TRBJ1-2; 8 bases agree with TRBD1. The germline CDR1 and CDR2 sequences are SNHLY and FYNNEI. The CDR3 has 14 amino acids. After removal of 7 bases from V and 5 bases from J, the junction contained 9 bases not matched to a gene. CDR3 region: CASTLGDRRYGYTF. CDR3 sequence (DNA): TGTGCCAGCACCCTGGGGGACAGGAGATATGGCTACACCTTC.

V usage is TRBV11-2 and J usage is TRBJ1-6, with 7 bases lining up with TRBD1. This CDR3 comprises 16 residues. The germline V gene has CDR1 SGHAT and CDR2 FQNNGV. The trim removed 4 bases at V and 7 bases at J, leaving 10 bases unmatched. In DNA, the CDR3 is TGTGCCAGCAGCTCAGACGGGACAGCCGGAAATTCACCCCTCCACTTT. Translating it yields CASSSDGTAGNSPLHF.

The chain carries TRBV9 and TRBJ2-3; 7 bases agree with TRBD2. Trimming at V came to 3 bases and at J to 6 bases, leaving 1 base not matched to a gene. The germline gives CDR1 SGDLS, CDR2 YYNGEE. The length of the CDR3 is 12 residues. Here the CDR3 DNA reads TGTGCCAGCAGCGCCGGGGGGGATACGCAGTATTTT. Amino acids: CASSAGGDTQYF.